These 14 T cell receptor beta chains were sequenced from one sample in a study of blood T cell repertoires in COVID-19. The protocol was immunoSEQ multiplex PCR, while the TCRdb copy is restricted to in-frame clones and leaves out a portion. This table holds some 130,000 clones, roughly 83% found once. Input material: peripheral blood. The source of these receptors is a woman over 75 with acute or convalescent COVID-19.

The chain links TRBV6-2 or TRBV6-3 to TRBJ2-7, with 8 bases matching TRBD1. J was trimmed by 8 bases and V by 0 bases; bases with no gene match: 18. The CDR3 loop spans 18 amino acids. The germline V gene has CDR1 MNHEY and CDR2 SVGEGT. CDR3 nucleotides: TGTGCCAGCAGTTACTCGAGGGGAACCGGGACAGGATTAACCCAGCAGTACTTC. The encoded protein is CASSYSRGTGTGLTQQYF.

This clone appeared once. CDR3 region: CASKLAGNGNTEAFF. For the CDR3, the DNA is TGTGCCAGCAAGCTTGCAGGGAATGGAAACACTGAAGCTTTCTTT. The chain links TRBV11-1 to TRBJ1-1; TRBD1 might be the D (5 bases). The germline V gene has CDR1 SGHAT and CDR2 FQDESV (reference sequence). Deletions cut 7 bases from V and 2 bases from J, with 17 bases between. This CDR3 is 15 amino acids long.

J is TRBJ2-5 and V is TRBV2, with a weak D call TRBD2 (7 bases). Germline values: CDR1 SNHLY, CDR2 FYNNEI. The CDR3 runs to 15 residues. V shed 4 bases and J shed 1 base, with 13 bases lying between them. CDR3 region: CASSGKGGVQETQYF. The CDR3 nucleotides are TGTGCCAGCAGTGGGAAGGGGGGGGTCCAAGAGACCCAGTACTTC.

The V gene is TRBV5-6, the J gene TRBJ2-5; TRBD1 matches at 7 bases. The ends lost 4 bases at V and 1 base at J; junction bases unmatched: 7. The CDR3 totals 15 residues. Germline V gene data show CDR1 as SGHDT and CDR2 as YYEEEE. The CDR3 DNA reads as TGTGCCAGCAGCGAGGACCGACAGGGCCAAGAGACCCAGTACTTC. It yields the protein CASSEDRQGQETQYF.

The chain uses TRBV9 and TRBJ1-2; 8 positions agree with TRBD1. The V gene's germline CDR1 is SGDLS and CDR2 YYNGEE. The CDR3 sequence is 14 residues long. After removal of 4 bases from V and 8 bases from J, the junction contained 10 bases not matched to a gene. Here the CDR3 DNA reads TGTGCCAGCAGCTCTAGTGGGGACAGGTCGGGCTACACCTTC. The encoded protein is CASSSSGDRSGYTF.

This clone was counted only a few times. The CDR3 sequence: CASSLESSGTSSYNEQFF. CDR3 DNA: TGTGCCAGCAGCTTAGAGTCCAGCGGGACAAGCTCCTACAATGAGCAGTTCTTC. The gene calls are TRBV7-2 and TRBJ2-1; the D gene is possibly TRBD2 (7 bases). The CDR3 extends over 18 amino acids. The V end lost 1 base, the J end lost 0 bases, and 16 bases lay between the germline ends. CDR1 and CDR2 from the germline V gene are SGHTA and FQGNSA.

The CDR3 sequence: CSAQAQRISYF. The CDR3 DNA follows: TGCAGTGCCCAGGCACAACGGATTTCGTATTTT. This chain links TRBV20-1 with TRBJ2-3, with no clear D. V lost 6 bases and J 14 bases, leaving 18 bases between the germline ends. The germline V gene encodes CDR1 DFQATT and CDR2 SNEGSKA (reference sequence). This CDR3 has 11 amino acids.

The chain recombines TRBV7-2 with TRBJ2-7; TRBD2 agrees at 7 bases. The V gene's germline CDR1 is SGHTA and CDR2 FQGNSA. V was pared by 5 bases and J by 7 bases, with 11 bases of the junction left unmatched. This CDR3 spans 14 amino acids. CDR3 coding DNA: TGTGCCAGCAGCGGGGGAACGGGGGAGGGTGAGCAGTACTTC. It codes for CASSGGTGEGEQYF.

The rearrangement joins TRBV20-1 to TRBJ1-4; TRBD1 matches at 8 bases. The trim removed 3 bases at V and 7 bases at J, leaving 7 bases unmatched. There are 14 residues in the CDR3. The germline gives CDR1 DFQATT, CDR2 SNEGSKA (reference sequence). Here the CDR3 reads CSASPRTGTEKLFF. The CDR3 DNA follows: TGCAGTGCTAGTCCTCGGACAGGGACTGAAAAACTGTTTTTT.

V is TRBV29-1 and J is TRBJ2-7, with a tentative D call TRBD1 (6 bases). CDR3 size: 17 residues. Deletions cut 0 bases from V and 2 bases from J, with 20 bases between. Germline V gene data show CDR1 as SQVTM and CDR2 as ANQGSEA. The CDR3 here is CSVEDYQSGATPYEQYF. DNA for the CDR3: TGCAGCGTTGAAGATTATCAATCAGGGGCGACACCCTACGAGCAGTACTTC.

This chain's CDR3 is CASSATVYGYTF. The CDR3 DNA reads as TGTGCCAGCAGTGCGACTGTCTATGGCTACACCTTC. V gene TRBV2 combines with J gene TRBJ1-2, with D unclear. Looked up from germline, CDR1 is SNHLY and CDR2 is FYNNEI. The CDR3 has 12 residues. Trimming took 4 bases from V and 4 from J, leaving 7 bases between them.

The chain employs TRBV6-5 and TRBJ2-1, with D possibly matching TRBD2 (6 bases). From germline, CDR1 is MNHEY and CDR2 SVGAGI. The CDR3 covers 15 residues. The germline V and J ends were trimmed by 2 bases and 2 bases, with 10 bases remaining between them. CDR3 in amino acids: CASSYGGNAYNEQFF. The DNA of the CDR3 is TGTGCCAGCAGTTACGGGGGGAACGCCTACAATGAGCAGTTCTTC.

V usage is TRBV7-9 and J usage is TRBJ1-2; D gene ambiguous. Trimming took off 1 base at V and 6 bases at J, with 9 bases between the two ends. The CDR3 length is 13 residues. Germline loops: CDR1 SEHNR, CDR2 FQNEAQ (reference sequence). CDR3 coding DNA: TGTGCCAGCAGCTTAGTGCAGGAACATGGCTACACCTTC. Its translation is CASSLVQEHGYTF.

This clone was counted between two and nine times. The CDR3 DNA reads TGTGCCTCCGGGACAGGTTACAATGAGCAGTTCTTC. It is translated as CASGTGYNEQFF. This chain connects TRBV24-1 to TRBJ2-1, with 8 bases that match TRBD1. The CDR3 length is 12 residues. Trimming at V came to 12 bases and at J to 4 bases, leaving 4 bases not matched to a gene. CDR1 is KGHDR and CDR2 is SFDVKD in the germline V gene.